Shown below are 4 T cell receptor beta chains from a single sample sequenced in a study of CD8+CD57+ T cells in acquired aplastic anemia. Genomic DNA, the template, was used for profiling of the TCR beta VDJ and CDR3. Each CDR3 protein gets one entry after TCRdb re-called the reads with MiXCR. The sample holds some 190,000 distinct CDR3 sequences, 40% to 55% seen once. The sequencing sample was made of sorted CD4+, CD8+, or CD8+CD57+ T cells (not recorded which) from PBMCs. The receptors stem from a human donor in good health.

The chain links TRBV24-1 to TRBJ2-7; TRBD2 is a possible D gene (5 bases). Between the trimmed V and J ends, which lost 8 bases and 6 bases, there was a span of 22 bases. Germline V gene sequence: CDR1 KGHDR, CDR2 SFDVKD. The CDR3 is 15 residues long. The CDR3 sequence is CATKSSSRLASEQYF. The DNA for the CDR3 is TGTGCCACCAAGAGCAGCAGTCGCCTAGCTTCCGAGCAGTACTTC.

The genes are TRBV2 and TRBJ2-7; D may be TRBD2 (6 bases). Trimming took 7 bases from V and 6 from J, leaving 19 bases between them. Per the germline V gene, CDR1 is SNHLY and CDR2 is FYNNEI. The CDR3 runs 14 residues. The CDR3, as DNA: TGTGCCAGCACGGCGGAGGGCGGCTCGGTCGAGCAGTACTTC. Its translation is CASTAEGGSVEQYF.

The chain carries TRBV19 and TRBJ1-1; 9 nucleotides agree with TRBD1. Germline-derived CDR1 and CDR2 are LNHDA and SQIVND (reference sequence). This CDR3 has 16 amino acids. J was trimmed by 6 bases and V by 4 bases; bases with no gene match: 12. This CDR3 reads CASSTTGGAGRAEAFF. CDR3 DNA: TGTGCCAGTAGTACAACAGGGGGCGCGGGGAGGGCTGAAGCTTTCTTT. Using reference TRBV19 and TRBJ1-1 for the parts outside the CDR3, the full variable domain is DGGITQSPKYLFRKEGQNVTLSCEQNLNHDAMYWYRQDPGQGLRLIYYSQIVNDFQKGDIAEGYSVSREKKESFPLTVTSAQKNPTAFYLCASSTTGGAGRAEAFFGQGTRLTVV.

The chain joins TRBV29-1 to TRBJ1-1; 12 bases fit TRBD1. The germline V gene encodes CDR1 SQVTM and CDR2 ANQGSEA. The CDR3 is made up of 15 amino acids. J gave up 6 bases and V 6 bases, and 11 bases lay outside the gene matches. This CDR3 reads CSVGGQGASVAEAFF. CDR3 sequence (DNA): TGCAGCGTGGGGGGACAGGGGGCTAGTGTCGCTGAAGCTTTCTTT. Full variable domain (remainder filled in from reference TRBV29-1 and TRBJ1-1): SAVISQKPSRDICQRGTSLTIQCQVDSQVTMMFWYRQQPGQSLTLIATANQGSEATYESGFVIDKFPISRPNLTFSTLTVSNMSPEDSSIYLCSVGGQGASVAEAFFGQGTRLTVV.